The 28 T cell receptor beta chains presented below share a single source sample, sequenced in a study of blood T cell repertoires in COVID-19. Profiling relied on immunoSEQ multiplex PCR, and the TCRdb table lists in-frame clones only, not all of them. Of a few hundred thousand clones listed, 87% are singletons. Sample: PBMCs or T cells enriched from blood (not recorded which). The receptors were sampled from a middle-aged woman who had recovered from COVID-19.

The V gene is TRBV2, the J gene TRBJ2-1; the D gene is possibly TRBD2 (6 bases). V was shortened by 0 bases and J by 7 bases, with 16 bases between the two germline ends. This CDR3 comprises 16 residues. Germline-derived CDR1 and CDR2 are SNHLY and FYNNEI. The CDR3 sequence: CASSEARLPGGNEQFF. DNA for the CDR3: TGTGCCAGCAGTGAAGCGCGACTCCCCGGGGGAAATGAGCAGTTCTTC.

This chain connects TRBV2 to TRBJ2-2, with 8 positions matching TRBD2. The CDR3 totals 16 residues. V gave up 5 bases and J gave up 2 bases; unmatched junction bases: 7. From germline, CDR1 is SNHLY and CDR2 FYNNEI. The CDR3 coding sequence is TGTGCCAGCAGTCGGGGGGGCCGCCTTAACACCGGGGAGCTGTTTTTT. It encodes CASSRGGRLNTGELFF.

In its sample, this clone was seen a few times. The chain employs TRBV7-2 and TRBJ2-4; TRBD2 agrees at 9 bases. J gave up 0 bases and V 2 bases, and 2 bases lay outside the gene matches. The CDR3 consists of 16 residues. Germline V CDR1 and CDR2: SGHTA, FQGNSA. The CDR3 nucleotides are TGTGCCAGCAGCTTATCGACTAGCGGAGCCAAAAACATTCAGTACTTC. This gives the protein CASSLSTSGAKNIQYF.

This chain connects TRBV7-8 to TRBJ2-7; 11 nucleotides match TRBD2. Germline values: CDR1 SGHVS, CDR2 FQNEAQ. V shed 2 bases and J 2 bases; nucleotides not matched to a gene: 8. The CDR3 totals 17 residues. The CDR3 loop reads CASSLITSGGRPYEQYF. The CDR3 DNA follows: TGTGCCAGCAGCTTAATAACTAGCGGGGGTCGACCCTACGAGCAGTACTTC.

The rearrangement links TRBV30 to TRBJ2-7; D possibly corresponds to TRBD2 (5 bases). This CDR3 contains 13 residues. CDR1 GTSNPN and CDR2 SVGIG come from the germline V gene (reference sequence). V lost 3 bases, J lost 2 bases, and 11 bases lay in between. The CDR3 nucleotides are TGTGCCTGGAGCCTAGCTCAACCCTACGAGCAGTACTTC. Its protein is CAWSLAQPYEQYF.

V gene TRBV7-8 combines with J gene TRBJ2-7; 10 bases are shared with TRBD2. Germline loops: CDR1 SGHVS, CDR2 FQNEAQ. The junction had 7 bases not matched to a gene; V was cut back by 5 bases and J by 3 bases. This CDR3 has 15 residues. The CDR3 DNA is TGTGCCAGCAGCCCTAGGGCTAGCGGGAGCTACGAGCAGTACTTC. Amino acid sequence: CASSPRASGSYEQYF.

V usage is TRBV18 and J usage is TRBJ1-2; tentatively, D is TRBD1 (6 bases). With 5 bases removed from V and 3 bases from J, the gap between germline ends came to 19 bases. The germline CDR1 and CDR2 sequences are KGHSH and LQKENI. The CDR3 totals 16 residues. The CDR3: CASSGSIRGAYYGYTF. CDR3 sequence (DNA): TGTGCCAGCTCAGGAAGCATACGGGGGGCCTACTATGGCTACACCTTC.

This clone was seen only once. The V gene is TRBV5-1, the J gene TRBJ1-5; a possible D gene is TRBD1 (5 bases). The CDR3 covers 13 residues. Germline CDR1 reads SGHRS; CDR2 reads YFSETQ. V was clipped by 2 bases and J by 6 bases, with 9 bases between them. Here the CDR3 reads CASSFGGGQPQHF. Here the CDR3 DNA reads TGCGCCAGCAGCTTTGGCGGGGGTCAGCCCCAGCATTTT.

The gene calls are TRBV6-2 or TRBV6-3 and TRBJ1-5, with 7 bases that match TRBD1. The CDR3 sequence is 14 residues long. The V gene end was trimmed by 2 bases and the J gene end by 7 bases; junction bases not matched to a gene: 5. Germline CDR1 is MNHEY and CDR2 is SVGEGT. The CDR3 DNA reads as TGTGCCAGCAGTTACAATCGACAGGGACAGCCCCAGCATTTT. It specifies CASSYNRQGQPQHF.

The chain links TRBV6-6 to TRBJ2-1; 11 nucleotides agree with TRBD2. Germline V gives CDR1 MNHNY, CDR2 SVGAGI (reference sequence). The V segment lost 5 bases and the J segment 8 bases; nucleotides outside the gene matches: 14. This CDR3 spans 17 amino acids. The CDR3 loop reads CASSPTKIAGGPYEQFF. DNA for the CDR3: TGTGCCAGCAGTCCCACTAAGATAGCGGGAGGGCCCTATGAGCAGTTCTTC.

This clone has only one observation. This chain connects TRBV7-9 to TRBJ2-1, with 7 nucleotides matching TRBD2. The germline V gene has CDR1 SEHNR and CDR2 FQNEAQ (reference sequence). J gave up 4 bases and V 2 bases, and 8 bases lay outside the gene matches. The CDR3 covers 16 residues. The CDR3 DNA sequence: TGTGCCAGCAGCTTACCGCGGGAGAGCTATTACAATGAGCAGTTCTTC. Amino acid sequence: CASSLPRESYYNEQFF.

The chain couples TRBV28 to TRBJ2-5, with TRBD1 as a possible D gene (5 bases). The CDR3 is 14 residues long. CDR1 and CDR2 from the germline V gene are MDHEN and SYDVKM. V lost 5 bases and J lost 5, with 15 bases in between. The CDR3 loop is CASSEGASWETQYF. The CDR3 region has the DNA TGTGCCAGCAGTGAAGGGGCGTCTTGGGAGACCCAGTACTTC.

The V and J genes are TRBV9 and TRBJ2-1; D gene ambiguous. There are 13 residues in the CDR3. V was shortened by 2 bases and J by 5 bases, with 8 bases between the two germline ends. Germline V gives CDR1 SGDLS, CDR2 YYNGEE. This chain's CDR3 is CASSVSVNNEQFF. Written as DNA, the CDR3 is TGTGCCAGCAGCGTCTCCGTTAACAATGAGCAGTTCTTC.

The chain has TRBV20-1 and TRBJ2-5; D ambiguous. V lost 6 bases, J lost 5 bases, and 10 bases lay in between. The CDR3 sequence is 11 residues long. Germline CDR1 and CDR2: DFQATT and SNEGSKA (reference sequence). CDR3 residues: CSAPQAETQYF. CDR3 nucleotides: TGCAGTGCCCCCCAGGCGGAGACCCAGTACTTC.

V usage is TRBV5-1 and J usage is TRBJ2-7; D is possibly TRBD1 (5 bases). The CDR3 has 14 residues. With 4 bases removed from V and 0 bases from J, the gap between germline ends came to 11 bases. The germline gives CDR1 SGHRS, CDR2 YFSETQ. This CDR3 reads CASSNEGVSYEQYF. The CDR3 DNA reads TGCGCCAGCAGCAACGAAGGGGTCTCCTACGAGCAGTACTTC.

This chain uses TRBV7-2 with TRBJ2-2, with D perhaps TRBD2 (6 bases). The CDR3 spans 16 residues. The germline V gene encodes CDR1 SGHTA and CDR2 FQGNSA. Trimming cost V 1 base and J 2 bases, with 11 bases left between them. In DNA, the CDR3 is TGTGCCAGCAGCTTAGGGTGGGCGGGAAACACCGGGGAGCTGTTTTTT. Its translation: CASSLGWAGNTGELFF. Complete variable domain (other parts from reference TRBV7-2 and TRBJ2-2): GAGVSQSPSNKVTEKGKDVELRCDPISGHTALYWYRQSLGQGLEFLIYFQGNSAPDKSGLPSDRFSAERTGGSVSTLTIQRTQQEDSAVYLCASSLGWAGNTGELFFGEGSRLTVL.

The V gene is TRBV6-5, the J gene TRBJ1-5, with D unresolved. CDR1 MNHEY and CDR2 SVGAGI come from the germline V gene. The CDR3 runs to 13 residues. The V end lost 8 bases, the J end lost 0 bases, and 8 bases lay between the germline ends. The CDR3 coding sequence is TGTGCCAGCCAGCAGGTTAGCAATCAGCCCCAGCATTTT. Translation: CASQQVSNQPQHF.

The sample holds one count of this clone. This sequence joins TRBV11-3 and TRBJ2-7; TRBD1 aligns across 7 bases. Germline loops: CDR1 SGHNT, CDR2 YENEEA. This CDR3 has 13 residues. J lost 6 bases, V lost 4 bases, and 6 bases had no gene match. This chain's CDR3 is CASSWGQMSEQYF. The CDR3 DNA follows: TGTGCCAGCAGCTGGGGACAGATGAGCGAGCAGTACTTC.

The rearrangement uses TRBV19 and TRBJ2-1, with D possibly TRBD1 on 5 matching bases. The CDR3 covers 12 residues. Germline V gene lookup returns CDR1 LNHDA and CDR2 SQIVND (reference sequence). With 4 bases removed from V and 6 bases from J, the gap between germline ends came to 7 bases. The CDR3 DNA reads TGTGCCAGTAGTACCGACAGCAATGAGCAGTTCTTC. Protein sequence: CASSTDSNEQFF.

The rearrangement links TRBV7-6 to TRBJ2-5; the D is unclear. The V gene's germline CDR1 is SGHVS and CDR2 FNYEAQ. The V gene lost 3 bases and the J gene lost 4 bases, with 9 bases spanning the gap. The CDR3 length is 13 residues. The CDR3 DNA reads as TGTGCCAGCAGCTTGAGTCTGCTAGAGACCCAGTACTTC. Translation: CASSLSLLETQYF.

The V call is TRBV2, the J call TRBJ2-3, with TRBD2 as a possible D gene (6 bases). The V end was cut by 6 bases, the J end by 2 bases, with 12 bases between. Looked up from germline, CDR1 is SNHLY and CDR2 is FYNNEI. The CDR3 spans 14 residues. Here the CDR3 reads CASRDGTHTDTQYF. Written as DNA, the CDR3 is TGTGCCAGCAGGGACGGGACTCACACAGATACGCAGTATTTT.

The V call is TRBV7-2, the J call TRBJ1-2; D is unclear. V was clipped by 1 base and J by 3 bases, with 12 bases between them. The CDR3 extends over 15 amino acids. Germline CDR1 is SGHTA and CDR2 is FQGNSA. CDR3 residues: CASSLEVGRDYGYTF. DNA for the CDR3: TGTGCCAGCAGCTTAGAGGTGGGGAGGGACTATGGCTACACCTTC.

The chain combines TRBV28 with TRBJ2-2, with a tentative D call TRBD2 (5 bases). From germline, CDR1 is MDHEN and CDR2 SYDVKM. The V and J ends lost 8 bases and 7 bases respectively, with 8 bases between them. CDR3 length: 11 residues. The CDR3 sequence: CASGRGGELFF. The CDR3 DNA sequence: TGTGCCAGCGGTCGGGGCGGGGAGCTGTTTTTT.

DNA for the CDR3: TGTGCCAGCAATCGACAGAGGAACACTGAAGCTTTCTTT. This sequence encodes CASNRQRNTEAFF. The chain combines TRBV6-5 with TRBJ1-1, with D maybe TRBD1 (5 bases). V was trimmed by 7 bases and J by 1 base, leaving 10 bases between them. The germline V gene encodes CDR1 MNHEY and CDR2 SVGAGI. The CDR3 is 13 residues long.

The chain joins TRBV30 to TRBJ1-6, with a tentative D call TRBD1 (5 bases). V lost 3 bases and J 5 bases, leaving 11 bases between the germline ends. The CDR3 length is 14 residues. Germline V CDR1 and CDR2: GTSNPN, SVGIG (reference sequence). CDR3 sequence reads: CAWRKTANNSPLHF. The CDR3 region has the DNA TGTGCCTGGAGAAAGACAGCCAATAATTCACCCCTCCACTTT.

The genes are TRBV5-8 and TRBJ2-3, with 7 positions matching TRBD2. Trimming removed 4 bases from V and 0 bases from J; junction bases left unmatched: 8. CDR3 length equals 16 residues. Germline V gene data show CDR1 as SGHTS and CDR2 as YDEGEE. DNA for the CDR3: TGTGCCAGCAGCCTACGAAGCGGGACTAGCACAGATACGCAGTATTTT. This codes for CASSLRSGTSTDTQYF.

V is TRBV10-1 and J is TRBJ2-1, with 7 bases that match TRBD2. V dropped 1 base and J dropped 7; count of bases not matched to a gene: 7. The CDR3 totals 15 residues. CDR1 is WNHNN, CDR2 SYGVQD, per germline (reference sequence). The DNA of the CDR3 is TGCGCCAGCAGTGAGTGGGGTACCGGGAGGAATGAGCAGTTCTTC. It is translated as CASSEWGTGRNEQFF.

J is TRBJ1-5 and V is TRBV3-1 (or the pseudogene TRBV3-2), with 9 bases identical to TRBD1. Germline CDR1 reads LGHDT; CDR2 reads YNNKEL (reference sequence). V gave up 4 bases and J gave up 1 base; unmatched junction bases: 5. The CDR3 spans 16 residues. CDR3 region: CASSLEQGASNQPQHF. DNA of the CDR3: TGTGCCAGCAGCCTGGAACAGGGGGCAAGCAATCAGCCCCAGCATTTT.